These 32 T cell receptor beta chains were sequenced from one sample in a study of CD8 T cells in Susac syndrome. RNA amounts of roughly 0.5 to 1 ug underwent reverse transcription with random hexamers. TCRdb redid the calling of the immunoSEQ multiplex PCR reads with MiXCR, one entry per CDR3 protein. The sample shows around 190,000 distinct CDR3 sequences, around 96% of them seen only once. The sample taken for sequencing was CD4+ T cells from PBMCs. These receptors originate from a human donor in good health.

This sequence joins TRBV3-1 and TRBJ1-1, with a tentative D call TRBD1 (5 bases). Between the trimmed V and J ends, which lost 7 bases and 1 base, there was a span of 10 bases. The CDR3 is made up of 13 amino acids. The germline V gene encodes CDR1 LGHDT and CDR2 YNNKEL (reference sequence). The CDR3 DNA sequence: TGTGCCAGCACCCTTAGGGGGAACACTGAAGCTTTCTTT. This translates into CASTLRGNTEAFF.

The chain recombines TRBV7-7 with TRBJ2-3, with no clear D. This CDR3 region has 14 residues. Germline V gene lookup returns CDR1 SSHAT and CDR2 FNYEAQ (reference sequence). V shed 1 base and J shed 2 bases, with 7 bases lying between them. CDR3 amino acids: CASSLDQVTDTQYF. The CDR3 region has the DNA TGTGCCAGCAGCTTAGATCAGGTCACAGATACGCAGTATTTT.

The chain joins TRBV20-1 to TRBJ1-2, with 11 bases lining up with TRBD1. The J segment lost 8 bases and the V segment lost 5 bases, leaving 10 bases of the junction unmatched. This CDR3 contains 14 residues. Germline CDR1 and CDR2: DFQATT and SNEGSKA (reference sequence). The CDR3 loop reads CSAPRTGGGRGYTF. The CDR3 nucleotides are TGCAGTGCTCCCCGGACAGGGGGCGGTAGGGGCTACACCTTC.

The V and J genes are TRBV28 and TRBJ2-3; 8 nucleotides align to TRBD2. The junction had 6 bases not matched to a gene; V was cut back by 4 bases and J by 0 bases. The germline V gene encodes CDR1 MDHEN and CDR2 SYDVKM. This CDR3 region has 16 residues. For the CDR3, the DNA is TGTGCCAGCAGTTCGTCTAGCGGGCCTAGCACAGATACGCAGTATTTT. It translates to CASSSSSGPSTDTQYF.

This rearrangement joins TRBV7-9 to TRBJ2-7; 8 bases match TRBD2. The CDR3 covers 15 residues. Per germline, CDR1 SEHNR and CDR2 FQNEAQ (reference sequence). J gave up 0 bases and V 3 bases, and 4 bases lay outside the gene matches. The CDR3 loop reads CASSFSGGLSYEQYF. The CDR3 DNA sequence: TGTGCCAGCAGCTTCAGCGGGGGTCTCTCCTACGAGCAGTACTTC. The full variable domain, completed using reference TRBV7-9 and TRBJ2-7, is DTGVSQNPRHKITKRGQNVTFRCDPISEHNRLYWYRQTLGQGPEFLTYFQNEAQLEKSRLLSDRFSAERPKGSFSTLEIQRTEQGDSAMYLCASSFSGGLSYEQYFGPGTRLTVT.

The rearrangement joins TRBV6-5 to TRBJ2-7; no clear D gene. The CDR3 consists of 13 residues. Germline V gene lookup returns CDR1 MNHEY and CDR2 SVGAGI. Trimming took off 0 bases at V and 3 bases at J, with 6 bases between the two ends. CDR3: CASSYSKSYEQYF. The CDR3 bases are TGTGCCAGCAGTTACTCGAAGAGCTACGAGCAGTACTTC.

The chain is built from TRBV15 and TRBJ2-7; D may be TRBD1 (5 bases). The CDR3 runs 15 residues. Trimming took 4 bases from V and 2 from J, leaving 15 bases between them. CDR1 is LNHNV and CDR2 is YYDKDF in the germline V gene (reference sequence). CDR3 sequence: CATSKDSKGPYEQYF. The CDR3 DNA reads TGTGCCACCAGCAAAGACAGTAAGGGTCCCTACGAGCAGTACTTC.

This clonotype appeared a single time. The CDR3 DNA follows: TGTGCCAGTAGTATAGTTAGCAAAGAGACCCAGTACTTC. It is translated as CASSIVSKETQYF. The J gene is TRBJ2-5, the V gene TRBV19; D is unresolved. CDR3 length: 13 residues. Germline loops: CDR1 LNHDA, CDR2 SQIVND (reference sequence). The ends were cut back, 1 base at V and 3 bases at J, with 6 bases in the middle.

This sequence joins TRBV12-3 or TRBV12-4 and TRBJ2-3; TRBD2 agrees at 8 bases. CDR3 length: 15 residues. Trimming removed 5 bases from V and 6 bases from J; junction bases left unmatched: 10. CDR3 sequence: CASSPMSGGLDTQYF. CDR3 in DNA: TGTGCCAGCAGTCCCATGTCGGGAGGGTTGGATACGCAGTATTTT.

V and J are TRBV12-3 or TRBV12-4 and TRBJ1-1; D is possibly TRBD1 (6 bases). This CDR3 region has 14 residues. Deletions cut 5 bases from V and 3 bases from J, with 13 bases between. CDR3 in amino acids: CASSPWEGDTEAFF. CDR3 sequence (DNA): TGTGCCAGCAGTCCGTGGGAGGGGGACACTGAAGCTTTCTTT.

The CDR3 loop reads CAWRFSGSTDTQYF. The CDR3 DNA sequence: TGTGCCTGGCGATTTAGCGGAAGCACAGATACGCAGTATTTT. This chain connects TRBV30 to TRBJ2-3, with D perhaps TRBD2 (6 bases). Germline values: CDR1 GTSNPN, CDR2 SVGIG (reference sequence). The CDR3 runs 14 residues. Trimming left V 5 bases short and J 0 bases short, with 12 bases between.

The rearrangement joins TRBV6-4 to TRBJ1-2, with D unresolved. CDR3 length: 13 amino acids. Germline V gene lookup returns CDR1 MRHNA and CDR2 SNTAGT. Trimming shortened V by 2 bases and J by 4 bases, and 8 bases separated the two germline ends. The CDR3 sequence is CASSDGPGYGYTF. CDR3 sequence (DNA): TGTGCCAGCAGTGACGGTCCAGGCTATGGCTACACCTTC.

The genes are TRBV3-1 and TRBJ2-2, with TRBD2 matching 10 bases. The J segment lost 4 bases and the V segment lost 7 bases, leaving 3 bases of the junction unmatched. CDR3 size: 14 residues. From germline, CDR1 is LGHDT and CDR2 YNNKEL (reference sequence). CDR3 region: CASTGLASTGELFF. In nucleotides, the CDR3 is TGTGCCAGCACGGGACTAGCGTCCACCGGGGAGCTGTTTTTT.

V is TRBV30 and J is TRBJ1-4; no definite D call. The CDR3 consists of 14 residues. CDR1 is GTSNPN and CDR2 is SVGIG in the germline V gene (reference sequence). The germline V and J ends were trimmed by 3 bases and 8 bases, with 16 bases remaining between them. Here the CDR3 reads CAWSTGIRGEKLFF. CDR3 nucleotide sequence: TGTGCCTGGAGCACTGGGATCCGTGGCGAAAAACTGTTTTTT.

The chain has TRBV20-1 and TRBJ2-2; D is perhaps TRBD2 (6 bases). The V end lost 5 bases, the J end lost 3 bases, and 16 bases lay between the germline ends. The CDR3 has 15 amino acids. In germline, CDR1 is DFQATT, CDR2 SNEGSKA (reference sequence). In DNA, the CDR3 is TGCAGTGCTTCACGTGGCGGGGTCGACACCGGGGAGCTGTTTTTT. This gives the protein CSASRGGVDTGELFF.

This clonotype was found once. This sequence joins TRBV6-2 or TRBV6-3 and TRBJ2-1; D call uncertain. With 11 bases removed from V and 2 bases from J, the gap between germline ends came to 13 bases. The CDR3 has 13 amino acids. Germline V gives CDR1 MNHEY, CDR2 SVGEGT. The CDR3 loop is CASRASTYNEQFF. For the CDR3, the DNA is TGTGCCTCTCGGGCATCGACCTACAATGAGCAGTTCTTC.

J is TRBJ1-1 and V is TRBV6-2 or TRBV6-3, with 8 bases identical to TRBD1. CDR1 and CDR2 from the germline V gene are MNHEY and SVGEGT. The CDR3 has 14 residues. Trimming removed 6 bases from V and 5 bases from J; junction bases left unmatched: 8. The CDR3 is CASSKGQGGTEAFF. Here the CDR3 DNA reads TGTGCCAGCAGCAAAGGACAGGGAGGGACTGAAGCTTTCTTT.

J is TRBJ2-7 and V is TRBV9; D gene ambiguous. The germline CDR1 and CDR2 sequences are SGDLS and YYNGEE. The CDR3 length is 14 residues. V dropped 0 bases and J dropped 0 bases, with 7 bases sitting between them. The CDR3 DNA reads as TGTGCCAGCAGCGTAGATCCGGGCTCCTACGAGCAGTACTTC. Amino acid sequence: CASSVDPGSYEQYF.

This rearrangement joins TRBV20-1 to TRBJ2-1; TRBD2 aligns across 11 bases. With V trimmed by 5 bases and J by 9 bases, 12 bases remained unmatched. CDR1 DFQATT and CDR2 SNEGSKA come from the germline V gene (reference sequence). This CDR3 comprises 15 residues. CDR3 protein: CSAENQGLAGGEQFF. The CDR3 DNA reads TGCAGTGCTGAAAACCAGGGGCTAGCGGGAGGTGAGCAGTTCTTC.

CDR3 DNA sequence: TGTGCCAGCAGTGAGGGAATGAACACTGAAGCTTTCTTT. It yields the protein CASSEGMNTEAFF. The chain links TRBV25-1 to TRBJ1-1; D gene uncertain. Germline values: CDR1 MGHDK, CDR2 SYGVNS. The CDR3 extends over 13 amino acids. With 3 bases removed from V and 0 bases from J, the gap between germline ends came to 5 bases.

The CDR3: CAWSGRGYGYTF. As DNA, the CDR3 is TGTGCCTGGAGTGGGAGGGGGTATGGCTACACCTTC. This chain links TRBV30 with TRBJ1-2, with D possibly being TRBD1 (6 bases). Trimming took off 1 base at V and 5 bases at J, with 8 bases between the two ends. Germline CDR1 is GTSNPN and CDR2 is SVGIG (reference sequence). This CDR3 contains 12 residues.

The CDR3 reads CASSLTVRPYEQYF. The CDR3 region has the DNA TGTGCCAGCAGTTTAACGGTCAGGCCCTACGAGCAGTACTTC. The chain carries TRBV12-3 or TRBV12-4 and TRBJ2-7; no clear D. The CDR3 consists of 14 residues. Trimming removed 2 bases from V and 2 bases from J, with 10 bases in between.

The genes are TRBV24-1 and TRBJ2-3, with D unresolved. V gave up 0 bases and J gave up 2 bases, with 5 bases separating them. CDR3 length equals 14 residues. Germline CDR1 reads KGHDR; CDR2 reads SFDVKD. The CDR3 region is CATSDLHTTDTQYF. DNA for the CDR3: TGTGCCACCAGTGATTTGCACACCACAGATACGCAGTATTTT.

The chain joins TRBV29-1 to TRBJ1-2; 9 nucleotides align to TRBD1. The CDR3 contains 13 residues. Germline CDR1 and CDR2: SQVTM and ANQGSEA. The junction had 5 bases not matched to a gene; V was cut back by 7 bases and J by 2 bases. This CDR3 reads CSALDRGNYGYTF. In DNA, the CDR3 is TGCAGCGCACTCGACAGGGGGAACTATGGCTACACCTTC.

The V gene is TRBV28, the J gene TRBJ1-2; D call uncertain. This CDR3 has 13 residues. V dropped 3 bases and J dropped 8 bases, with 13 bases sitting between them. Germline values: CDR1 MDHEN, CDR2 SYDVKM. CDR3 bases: TGTGCCAGCAGTTTGGGAGCGTTCGGGGGCTACACCTTC. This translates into CASSLGAFGGYTF.

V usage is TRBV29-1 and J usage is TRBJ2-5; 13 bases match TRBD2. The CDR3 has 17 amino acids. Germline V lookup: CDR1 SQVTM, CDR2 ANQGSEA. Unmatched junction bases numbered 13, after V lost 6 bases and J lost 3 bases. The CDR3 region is CSVGTSGRAFRKETQYF. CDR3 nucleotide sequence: TGCAGCGTGGGAACTAGCGGGAGGGCCTTTAGAAAAGAGACCCAGTACTTC.

The CDR3 DNA reads as TGTGCCAGCAGCGCCAACCCATTCACCGGGGAGCTGTTTTTT. As protein: CASSANPFTGELFF. The chain has TRBV6-2 or TRBV6-3 and TRBJ2-2; no clear D. CDR1 MNHEY and CDR2 SVGEGT come from the germline V gene. Trimming removed 6 bases from V and 4 bases from J, with 12 bases in between. The length of the CDR3 is 14 residues.

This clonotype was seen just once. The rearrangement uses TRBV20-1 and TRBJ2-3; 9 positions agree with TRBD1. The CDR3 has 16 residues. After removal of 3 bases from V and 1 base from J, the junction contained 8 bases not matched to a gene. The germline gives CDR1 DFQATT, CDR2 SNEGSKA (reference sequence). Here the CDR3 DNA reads TGCAGTGCTAGTGAACAGGGGGCGAGAGGCACAGATACGCAGTATTTT. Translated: CSASEQGARGTDTQYF.

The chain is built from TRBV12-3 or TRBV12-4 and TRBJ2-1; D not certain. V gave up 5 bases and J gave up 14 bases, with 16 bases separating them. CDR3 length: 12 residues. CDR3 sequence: CASSLPYTREFF. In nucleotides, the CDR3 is TGTGCCAGCAGTCTCCCTTATACCCGGGAGTTCTTC.

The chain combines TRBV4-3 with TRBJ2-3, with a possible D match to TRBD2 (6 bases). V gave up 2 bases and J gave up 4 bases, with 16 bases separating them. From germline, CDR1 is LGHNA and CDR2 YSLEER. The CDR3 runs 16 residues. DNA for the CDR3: TGCGCCAGCAGCCAATTTAAACGGGAGCTCCCAGATACGCAGTATTTT. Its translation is CASSQFKRELPDTQYF.

The CDR3 DNA reads as TGCAGTGCTAGAGATGGGAGGGAGGGCACAGATACGCAGTATTTT. It specifies CSARDGREGTDTQYF. The chain joins TRBV20-1 to TRBJ2-3, with 7 bases fitting TRBD2. There are 15 residues in the CDR3. V was clipped by 0 bases and J by 1 base; unmatched bases: 4. Germline lookup yields CDR1 DFQATT and CDR2 SNEGSKA (reference sequence).

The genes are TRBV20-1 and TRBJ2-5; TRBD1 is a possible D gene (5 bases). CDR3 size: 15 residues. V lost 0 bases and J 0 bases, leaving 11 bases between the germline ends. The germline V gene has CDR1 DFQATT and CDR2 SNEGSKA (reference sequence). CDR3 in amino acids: CSARDHLDNQETQYF. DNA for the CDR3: TGCAGTGCTAGAGATCATCTGGACAACCAAGAGACCCAGTACTTC.